Below, 2 T cell receptor beta chains from the same sample are listed, as sequenced in a study of neurological immune-mediated disorders. TCRdb re-called the 5' RACE reads through MiXCR, storing one row per CDR3 protein. Among 80,000 to 100,000 distinct CDR3 sequences listed, nearly 6% were seen once. The time point is: longitudinal time-point 2. The sample consisted of PBMCs. These receptor sequences come from a woman aged 55 to 70 with multiple sclerosis.

This clonotype was observed at least ten times. The chain uses TRBV28 and TRBJ2-7, with D perhaps matching TRBD1 or TRBD2 (5 bases each). The germline gives CDR1 MDHEN, CDR2 SYDVKM. With 6 bases removed from V and 0 bases from J, the gap between germline ends came to 12 bases. This CDR3 has 14 amino acids. CDR3 in DNA: TGTGCCAGCAGACCCCCCGGGACCTCCTACGAGCAGTACTTC. Its protein product is CASRPPGTSYEQYF.

The table lists this clonotype with many counts. V usage is TRBV6-5 and J usage is TRBJ1-4, with 7 bases that match TRBD1. The trim removed 6 bases at V and 2 bases at J, leaving 6 bases unmatched. CDR1 is MNHEY, CDR2 SVGAGI, per germline. The CDR3 covers 15 residues. The CDR3 sequence: CASSRQGGTNEKLFF. CDR3 bases: TGTGCCAGCAGCCGACAGGGCGGTACTAATGAAAAACTGTTTTTT.